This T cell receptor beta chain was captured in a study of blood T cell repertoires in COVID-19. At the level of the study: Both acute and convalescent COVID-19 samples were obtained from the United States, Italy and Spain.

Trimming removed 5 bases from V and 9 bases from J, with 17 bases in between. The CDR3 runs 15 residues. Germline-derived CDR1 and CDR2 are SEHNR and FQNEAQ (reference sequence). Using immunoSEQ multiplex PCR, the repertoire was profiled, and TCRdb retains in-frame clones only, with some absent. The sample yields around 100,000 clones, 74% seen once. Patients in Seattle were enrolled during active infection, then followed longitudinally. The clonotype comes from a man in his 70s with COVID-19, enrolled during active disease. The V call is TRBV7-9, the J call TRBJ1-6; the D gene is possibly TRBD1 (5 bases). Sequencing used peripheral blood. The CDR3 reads CASSQFGGGLSPLHF. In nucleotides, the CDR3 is TGTGCCAGCAGCCAATTTGGGGGGGGTCTTTCACCCCTCCACTTT.